This T cell receptor (beta chain) was sequenced for a study of T cells in Graves' hyperthyroidism and ophthalmopathy. Study-wide results and caveats: Most thyroid clonotypes with frequency above 0.001 were detected in blood.

Extraction of PBMCs used about 9.2 ml of fresh peripheral blood. This CDR3 region has 16 residues. Germline CDR1 and CDR2: MNHEY and SMNVEV (reference sequence). V was pared by 6 bases and J by 2 bases, with 20 bases between. The TCR beta CDR3 regions underwent amplification using RNA transcripts as the source. With the HTBI primer set, the TCR CDR3 went through a first round of RT-PCR. TCRdb recomputed calls from the multiplex PCR reads with MiXCR, one row per CDR3 protein. The sample includes around 600,000 distinct CDR3 sequences, approximately 14% of them seen just once. This clonotype was picked up many times. Antigen specificity is unknown.

The sequencing sample was made of blood. This receptor was identified in a woman between 18 and 29 years old with Graves' ophthalmopathy. The V gene is TRBV27, the J gene TRBJ2-7, with D perhaps matching TRBD2 (6 bases). This CDR3 reads CASSPAGDFRAYEQYF. For the CDR3, the DNA is TGTGCCAGCAGCCCAGCCGGGGACTTCCGGGCCTACGAGCAGTACTTC.